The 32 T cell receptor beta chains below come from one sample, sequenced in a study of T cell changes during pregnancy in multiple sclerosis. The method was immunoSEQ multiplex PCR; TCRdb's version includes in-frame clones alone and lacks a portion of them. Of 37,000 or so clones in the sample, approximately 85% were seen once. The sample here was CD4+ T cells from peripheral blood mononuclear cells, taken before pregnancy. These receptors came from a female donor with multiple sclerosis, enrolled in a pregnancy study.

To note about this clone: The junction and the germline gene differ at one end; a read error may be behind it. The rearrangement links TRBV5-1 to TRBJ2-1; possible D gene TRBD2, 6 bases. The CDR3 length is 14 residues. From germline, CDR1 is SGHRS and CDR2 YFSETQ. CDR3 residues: CASSLDRLGGKRVF. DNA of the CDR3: TGCGCCAGCAGCTTGGACAGACTAGGCGGGAAAAGGGTCTTC.

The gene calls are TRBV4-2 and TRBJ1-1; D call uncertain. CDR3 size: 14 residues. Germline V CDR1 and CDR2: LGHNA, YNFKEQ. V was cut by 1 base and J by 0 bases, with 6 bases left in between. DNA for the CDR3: TGTGCCAGCAGCCAAGGAGGGATGAACACTGAAGCTTTCTTT. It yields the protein CASSQGGMNTEAFF.

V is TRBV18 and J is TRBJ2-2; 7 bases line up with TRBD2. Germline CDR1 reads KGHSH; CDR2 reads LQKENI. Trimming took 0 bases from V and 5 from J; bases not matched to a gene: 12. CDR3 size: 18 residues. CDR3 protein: CASSPPVMPGGGTGELFF. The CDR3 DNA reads TGTGCCAGCTCACCACCGGTAATGCCGGGAGGTGGAACCGGGGAGCTGTTTTTT.

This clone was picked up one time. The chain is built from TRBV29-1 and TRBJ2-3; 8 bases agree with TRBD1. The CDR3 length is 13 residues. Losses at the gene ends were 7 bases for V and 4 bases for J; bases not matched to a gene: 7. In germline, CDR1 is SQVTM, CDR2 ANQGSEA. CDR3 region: CSGGTGGSDTQYF. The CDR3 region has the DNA TGCAGCGGAGGGACAGGAGGGTCAGATACGCAGTATTTT.

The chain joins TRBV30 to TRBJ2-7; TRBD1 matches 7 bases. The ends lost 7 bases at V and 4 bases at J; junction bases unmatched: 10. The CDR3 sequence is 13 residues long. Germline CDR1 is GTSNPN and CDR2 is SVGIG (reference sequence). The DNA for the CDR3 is TGTGCCTACACACAGGGGCTACATTACGAGCAGTACTTC. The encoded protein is CAYTQGLHYEQYF.

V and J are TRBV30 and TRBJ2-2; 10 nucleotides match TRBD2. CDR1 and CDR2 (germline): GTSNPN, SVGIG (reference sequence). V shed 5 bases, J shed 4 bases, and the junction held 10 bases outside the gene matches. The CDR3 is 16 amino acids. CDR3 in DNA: TGTGCCTGGGGCAGAGGAGCGGGAGGGATCACCGGGGAGCTGTTTTTT. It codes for CAWGRGAGGITGELFF.

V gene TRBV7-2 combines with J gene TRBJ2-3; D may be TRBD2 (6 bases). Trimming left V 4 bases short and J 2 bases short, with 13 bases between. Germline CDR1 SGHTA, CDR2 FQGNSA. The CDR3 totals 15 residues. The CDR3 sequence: CASSSAGRYTDTQYF. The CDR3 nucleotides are TGTGCCAGCAGCTCCGCGGGACGGTACACAGATACGCAGTATTTT.

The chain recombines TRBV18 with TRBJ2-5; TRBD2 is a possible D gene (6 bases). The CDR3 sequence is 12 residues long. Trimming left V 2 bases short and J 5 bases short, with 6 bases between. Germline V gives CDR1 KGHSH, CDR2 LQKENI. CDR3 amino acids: CASSPAGETQYF. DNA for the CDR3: TGTGCCAGCTCACCAGCGGGGGAGACCCAGTACTTC.

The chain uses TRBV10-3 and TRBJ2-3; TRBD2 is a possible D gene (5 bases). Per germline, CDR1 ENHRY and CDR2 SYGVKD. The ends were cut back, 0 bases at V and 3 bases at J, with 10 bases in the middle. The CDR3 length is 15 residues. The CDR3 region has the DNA TGTGCCATCAGTGAGTCCAAGCGAGGGACAGATACGCAGTATTTT. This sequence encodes CAISESKRGTDTQYF.

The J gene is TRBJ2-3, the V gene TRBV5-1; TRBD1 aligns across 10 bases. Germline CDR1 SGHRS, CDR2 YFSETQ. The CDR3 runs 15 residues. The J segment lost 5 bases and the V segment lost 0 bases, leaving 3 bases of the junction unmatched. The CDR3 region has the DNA TGCGCCAGCAGCTTGGGACAGGGGGCTATAGATACGCAGTATTTT. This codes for CASSLGQGAIDTQYF.

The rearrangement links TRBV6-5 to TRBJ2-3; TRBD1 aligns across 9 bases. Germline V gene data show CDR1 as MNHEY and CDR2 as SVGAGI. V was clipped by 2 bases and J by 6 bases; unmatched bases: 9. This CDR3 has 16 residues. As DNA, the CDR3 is TGTGCCAGCAGTTACAGCGGGACAGGGAGGGGGGATACGCAGTATTTT. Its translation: CASSYSGTGRGDTQYF.

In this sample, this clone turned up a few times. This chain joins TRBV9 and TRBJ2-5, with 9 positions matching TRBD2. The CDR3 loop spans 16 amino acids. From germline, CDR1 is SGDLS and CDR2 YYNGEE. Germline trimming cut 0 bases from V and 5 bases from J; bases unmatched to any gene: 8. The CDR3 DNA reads TGTGCCAGCAGCGTAGGGATAGCGGGAGCCACGGAGACCCAGTACTTC. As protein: CASSVGIAGATETQYF. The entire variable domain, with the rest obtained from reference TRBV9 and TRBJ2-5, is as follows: DSGVTQTPKHLITATGQRVTLRCSPRSGDLSVYWYQQSLDQGLQFLIQYYNGEERAKGNILERFSAQQFPDLHSELNLSSLELGDSALYFCASSVGIAGATETQYFGPGTRLLVL.

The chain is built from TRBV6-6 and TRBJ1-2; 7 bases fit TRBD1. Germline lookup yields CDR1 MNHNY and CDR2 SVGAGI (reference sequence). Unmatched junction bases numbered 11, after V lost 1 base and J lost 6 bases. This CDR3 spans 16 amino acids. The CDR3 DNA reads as TGTGCCAGCAGTTACTATTTACAGGGGTCAGGGAATGGCTACACCTTC. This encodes CASSYYLQGSGNGYTF.

The CDR3 loop reads CASKGQGGEKLFF. DNA of the CDR3: TGTGCCAGCAAGGGACAGGGGGGTGAAAAACTGTTTTTT. The chain combines TRBV2 with TRBJ1-4, with 11 bases identical to TRBD1. V shed 7 bases, J shed 7 bases, and the junction held 2 bases outside the gene matches. Germline loops: CDR1 SNHLY, CDR2 FYNNEI. This CDR3 contains 13 residues. Looking up the rest from reference TRBV2 and TRBJ1-4 gives the full variable domain: EPEVTQTPSHQVTQMGQEVILRCVPISNHLYFYWYRQILGQKVEFLVSFYNNEISEKSEIFDDQFSVERPDGSNFTLKIRSTKLEDSAMYFCASKGQGGEKLFFGSGTQLSVL.

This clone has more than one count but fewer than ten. CDR3 residues: CASSYTGESEKLFF. CDR3 DNA sequence: TGTGCCAGCAGCTATACAGGGGAAAGTGAAAAACTGTTTTTT. V is TRBV11-2 and J is TRBJ1-4; TRBD1 matches at 7 bases. The CDR3 loop spans 14 amino acids. Germline CDR1 is SGHAT and CDR2 is FQNNGV. V was clipped by 4 bases and J by 7 bases; unmatched bases: 6.

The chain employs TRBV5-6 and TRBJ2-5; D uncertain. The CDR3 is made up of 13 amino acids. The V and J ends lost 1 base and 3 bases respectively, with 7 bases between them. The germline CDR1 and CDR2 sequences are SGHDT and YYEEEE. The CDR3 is CASSLYNEETQYF. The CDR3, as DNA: TGTGCCAGCAGCTTGTACAATGAAGAGACCCAGTACTTC.

The CDR3 DNA reads TGTGCCAGTAGCCCGAGACTAGCGGGAGGTATTGGGACCTACAATGAGCAGTTCTTC. Amino acid sequence: CASSPRLAGGIGTYNEQFF. This sequence joins TRBV19 and TRBJ2-1, with 13 bases identical to TRBD2. The J segment lost 2 bases and the V segment lost 6 bases, leaving 13 bases of the junction unmatched. CDR3 size: 19 residues. CDR1 LNHDA and CDR2 SQIVND come from the germline V gene (reference sequence).

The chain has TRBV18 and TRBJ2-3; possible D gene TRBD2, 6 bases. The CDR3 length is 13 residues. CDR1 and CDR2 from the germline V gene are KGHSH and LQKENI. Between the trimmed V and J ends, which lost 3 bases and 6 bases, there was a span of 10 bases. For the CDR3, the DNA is TGTGCCAGCTCACCGGGACTTTTGGATACGCAGTATTTT. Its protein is CASSPGLLDTQYF.

CDR3 DNA sequence: TGTGCCAGCAGGCCTGACAGTGACACTGAAGCTTTCTTT. It specifies CASRPDSDTEAFF. V is TRBV2 and J is TRBJ1-1; perhaps TRBD1 as D (5 bases). Trimming took 6 bases from V and 3 from J, leaving 11 bases between them. This CDR3 comprises 13 residues. Germline assignment: CDR1 SNHLY and CDR2 FYNNEI.

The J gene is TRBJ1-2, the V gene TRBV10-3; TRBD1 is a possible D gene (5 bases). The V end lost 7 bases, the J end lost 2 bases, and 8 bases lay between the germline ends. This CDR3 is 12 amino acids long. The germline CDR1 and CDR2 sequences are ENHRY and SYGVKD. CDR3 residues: CAITQGNYGYTF. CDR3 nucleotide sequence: TGTGCCATCACCCAGGGAAACTATGGCTACACCTTC.

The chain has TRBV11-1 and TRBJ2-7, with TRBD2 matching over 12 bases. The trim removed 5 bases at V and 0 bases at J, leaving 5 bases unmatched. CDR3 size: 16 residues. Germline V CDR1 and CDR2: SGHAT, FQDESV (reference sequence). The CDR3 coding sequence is TGTGCCAGCAGCCCAGGACTAGCGGGACCCTCCTACGAGCAGTACTTC. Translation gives CASSPGLAGPSYEQYF.

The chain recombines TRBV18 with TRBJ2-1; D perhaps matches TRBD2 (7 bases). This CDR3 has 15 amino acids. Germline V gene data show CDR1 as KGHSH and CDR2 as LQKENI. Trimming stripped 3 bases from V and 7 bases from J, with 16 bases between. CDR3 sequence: CASSPGTGRGNEQFF. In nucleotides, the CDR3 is TGTGCCAGCTCACCGGGTACAGGGAGGGGTAATGAGCAGTTCTTC.

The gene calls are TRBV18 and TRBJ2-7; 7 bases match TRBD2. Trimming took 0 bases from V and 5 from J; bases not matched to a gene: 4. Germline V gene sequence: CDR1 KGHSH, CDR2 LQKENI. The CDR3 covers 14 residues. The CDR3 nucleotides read TGTGCCAGCTCACCACCGACTAGCAGAGACGAGCAGTACTTC. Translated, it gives CASSPPTSRDEQYF.

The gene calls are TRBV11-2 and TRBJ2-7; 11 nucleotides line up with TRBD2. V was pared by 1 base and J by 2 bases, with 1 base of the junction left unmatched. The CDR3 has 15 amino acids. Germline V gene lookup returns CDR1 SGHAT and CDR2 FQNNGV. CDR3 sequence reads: CASSLGLAGPYEQYF. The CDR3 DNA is TGTGCCAGCAGCTTAGGACTAGCGGGACCCTACGAGCAGTACTTC.

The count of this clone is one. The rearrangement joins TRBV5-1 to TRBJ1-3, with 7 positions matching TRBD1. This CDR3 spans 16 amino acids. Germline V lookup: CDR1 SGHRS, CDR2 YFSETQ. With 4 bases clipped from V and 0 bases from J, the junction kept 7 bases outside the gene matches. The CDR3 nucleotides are TGCGCCAGCAGCGTAACAGGGGCGACCTCTGGAAACACCATATATTTT. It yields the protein CASSVTGATSGNTIYF.

CDR3 in amino acids: CASSPRTGDYEQYF. The CDR3 region has the DNA TGCGCCAGCAGCCCCCGGACAGGGGACTACGAGCAGTACTTC. The chain has TRBV5-1 and TRBJ2-7, with TRBD1 matching 9 bases. Germline V lookup: CDR1 SGHRS, CDR2 YFSETQ. The CDR3 is 14 amino acids. V lost 4 bases, J lost 3 bases, and 5 bases stayed unmatched.

DNA of the CDR3: TGCGCCAGCAGCCAAGACAGTCCTATCGGCGGTCGGACAGATACGCAGTATTTT. Residues: CASSQDSPIGGRTDTQYF. The rearrangement joins TRBV4-3 to TRBJ2-3, with no clear D. Germline CDR1 and CDR2: LGHNA and YSLEER. V lost 0 bases, J lost 3 bases, and 19 bases lay in between. The CDR3 is 18 amino acids.

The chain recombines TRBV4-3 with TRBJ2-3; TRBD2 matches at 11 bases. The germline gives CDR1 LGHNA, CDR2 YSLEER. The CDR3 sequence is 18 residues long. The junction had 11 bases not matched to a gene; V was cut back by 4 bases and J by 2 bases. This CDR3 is CASSRVTSGNLATDTQYF. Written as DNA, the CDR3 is TGCGCCAGCAGCCGTGTGACTAGCGGGAATCTCGCCACAGATACGCAGTATTTT.

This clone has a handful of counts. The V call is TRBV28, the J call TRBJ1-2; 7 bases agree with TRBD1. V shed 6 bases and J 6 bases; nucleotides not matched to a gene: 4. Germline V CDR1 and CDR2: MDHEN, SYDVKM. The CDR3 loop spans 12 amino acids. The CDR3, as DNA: TGTGCCAGCAGCCTTACAGGGGATGGCTACACCTTC. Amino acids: CASSLTGDGYTF.

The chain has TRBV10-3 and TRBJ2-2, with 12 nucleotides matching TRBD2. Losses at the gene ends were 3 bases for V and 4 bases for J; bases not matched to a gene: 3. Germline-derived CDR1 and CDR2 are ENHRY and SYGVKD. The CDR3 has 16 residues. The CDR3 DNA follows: TGTGCCATCAGTGAATGGGGACTAGCGGGCACCGGGGAGCTGTTTTTT. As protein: CAISEWGLAGTGELFF.

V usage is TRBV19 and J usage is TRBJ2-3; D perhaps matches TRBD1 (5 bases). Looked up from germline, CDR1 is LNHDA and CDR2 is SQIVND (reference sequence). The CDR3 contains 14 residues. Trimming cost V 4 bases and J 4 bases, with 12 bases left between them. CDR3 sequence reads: CASSRGGQADTQYF. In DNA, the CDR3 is TGTGCCAGTAGTAGGGGCGGCCAGGCAGATACGCAGTATTTT.

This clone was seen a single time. CDR3 DNA: TGTGCCAGCAACCCTACAGGCCCCTACGAGCAGTACTTC. It translates to CASNPTGPYEQYF. The chain carries TRBV14 and TRBJ2-7, with D possibly matching TRBD1 (5 bases). The CDR3 spans 13 residues. Trimming took 7 bases from V and 2 from J, leaving 12 bases between them. CDR1 and CDR2 (germline): SGHDN, FVKESK.